The next 19 T cell receptor beta chains were all read from a single sample in a study of molecular identifiers for immune sequencing clone quantification. TCRdb analysed the PCR reads with MiXCR anew, one entry per CDR3 protein. The profile shows about 630,000 distinct CDR3 sequences, roughly 25% of them singletons. The sequenced sample consisted of naive CD8+ T cells from blood, with Jurkat cell RNA spiked in. The subset is: FACS-sorted CD8+CD4-CCR7+CD45RA+ naive T cells. Receptors originate from a human donor in good health. Some libraries in this study had Jurkat cell RNA spiked in.

CDR3 nucleotide sequence: TGTGCCAGCAGCTTGGTGGACGGCTCCACAGATACGCAGTATTTT. This translates into CASSLVDGSTDTQYF. This chain uses TRBV5-4 with TRBJ2-3; the D is unclear. CDR1 SGHNT and CDR2 YYREEE come from the germline V gene (reference sequence). The CDR3 runs to 15 residues. Trimming removed 0 bases at V and 2 bases at J, with 10 bases between.

This clonotype has a count of ten or more. As DNA, the CDR3 is TGTGCCAGCAGTAGAACCAGCTCCTACAATGAGCAGTTCTTC. It yields the protein CASSRTSSYNEQFF. V is TRBV25-1 and J is TRBJ2-1, with D hard to call. The V gene's germline CDR1 is MGHDK and CDR2 SYGVNS. The CDR3 loop spans 14 amino acids. Trimming took off 5 bases at V and 0 bases at J, with 8 bases between the two ends. Based on the CDR3 plus reference TRBV25-1 and TRBJ2-1, the full variable domain is EADIYQTPRYLVIGTGKKITLECSQTMGHDKMYWYQQDPGMELHLIHYSYGVNSTEKGDLSSESTVSRIRTEHFPLTLESARPSHTSQYLCASSRTSSYNEQFFGPGTRLTVL.

This clonotype appeared many times. The J gene is TRBJ2-3, the V gene TRBV9, with TRBD1 matching 7 bases. Germline loops: CDR1 SGDLS, CDR2 YYNGEE. The CDR3 loop spans 14 amino acids. J gave up 3 bases and V 3 bases, and 4 bases lay outside the gene matches. The CDR3 here is CASSGQGRTDTQYF. The CDR3 DNA follows: TGTGCCAGCAGCGGACAGGGTAGGACAGATACGCAGTATTTT.

On this clonotype itself: A much larger clonotype is one base distant, so this may be a read error. The rearrangement joins TRBV6-2 or TRBV6-3 to TRBJ1-5, with a tentative D call TRBD1 (6 bases). Trimming removed 3 bases at V and 11 bases at J, with 26 bases between. Germline CDR1 MNHEY, CDR2 SVGEGT. This CDR3 contains 17 residues. CDR3 in amino acids: CASSYFVATGVSWSQHF. The CDR3 region has the DNA TGTGCCAGCAGTTATTTCGTCGCGACAGGTGTATCATGGTCCCAGCATTTT.

The rearrangement uses TRBV30 and TRBJ2-7; 7 nucleotides agree with TRBD1. With 0 bases clipped from V and 3 bases from J, the junction kept 5 bases outside the gene matches. The CDR3 has 14 amino acids. Germline V lookup: CDR1 GTSNPN, CDR2 SVGIG (reference sequence). The CDR3, as DNA: TGTGCCTGGAGTGTAGTGACAGGGATCTACGAGCAGTACTTC. Translated: CAWSVVTGIYEQYF.

Concerning this clonotype: It may be a read error: a sequence one base away is much more abundant. V usage is TRBV6-2 or TRBV6-3 and J usage is TRBJ2-7, with unresolved D. V was cut by 7 bases and J by 6 bases, with 22 bases left in between. Germline V lookup: CDR1 MNHEY, CDR2 SVGEGT. The CDR3 is 15 residues long. The chain's CDR3 is CASNHQRIRVREQYF. The DNA of the CDR3 is TGTGCCAGCAATCACCAGAGGATAAGAGTACGCGAGCAGTACTTC.

The chain combines TRBV7-9 with TRBJ2-7; 14 bases match TRBD2. The CDR3 is 16 amino acids. Germline loops: CDR1 SEHNR, CDR2 FQNEAQ (reference sequence). Losses at the gene ends were 5 bases for V and 3 bases for J; bases not matched to a gene: 6. The CDR3 nucleotides read TGTGCCAGCAGCGGCACTGGGACTAGCGGGAGCTACGAGCAGTACTTC. It codes for CASSGTGTSGSYEQYF. The variable domain in full, with the rest retrieved from reference TRBV7-9 and TRBJ2-7, is DTGVSQNPRHKITKRGQNVTFRCDPISEHNRLYWYRQTLGQGPEFLTYFQNEAQLEKSRLLSDRFSAERPKGSFSTLEIQRTEQGDSAMYLCASSGTGTSGSYEQYFGPGTRLTVT.

Concerning this clonotype itself: A much larger clone differs from this one at a single base, so this may be a read error. The chain has TRBV12-3 or TRBV12-4 and TRBJ2-3; 8 bases fit TRBD2. The CDR3 is 18 residues long. V lost 6 bases and J lost 8; bases outside the gene matches: 22. The CDR3 is CASRGIEGLVVDGVTQYF. The CDR3 DNA reads TGTGCCAGCAGGGGGATAGAGGGACTAGTGGTTGATGGAGTTACGCAGTATTTT.

This clonotype was counted ten times or more. The chain combines TRBV28 with TRBJ2-2, with D tentatively TRBD1 (6 bases). The ends were cut back, 5 bases at V and 1 base at J, with 14 bases in the middle. Germline V CDR1 and CDR2: MDHEN, SYDVKM. The CDR3 sequence is 16 residues long. Here the CDR3 reads CASSTLWTENTGELFF. The CDR3 DNA reads TGTGCCAGCAGTACCCTATGGACAGAGAACACCGGGGAGCTGTTTTTT.

This chain joins TRBV20-1 and TRBJ2-1; D possibly corresponds to TRBD1 (5 bases). The CDR3 contains 13 residues. Germline V gene sequence: CDR1 DFQATT, CDR2 SNEGSKA (reference sequence). For the CDR3, the DNA is TGCATGACAGAACCTCGAACAACCTACGAGCAGTTCTTC. Its translation is CMTEPRTTYEQFF.

This clonotype was detected ten times or more. This rearrangement joins TRBV20-1 to TRBJ2-7; tentative D call: TRBD1 (6 bases). Deletions cut 7 bases from V and 2 bases from J, with 12 bases between. This CDR3 is 12 amino acids long. Looked up from germline, CDR1 is DFQATT and CDR2 is SNEGSKA (reference sequence). CDR3 coding DNA: TGCAGTGGACAGGTTATAGCCTACGAGCAGTACTTC. Its protein product is CSGQVIAYEQYF.

With regard to this clonotype: Possible read error: a much larger clone is one base away. The chain couples TRBV20-1 to TRBJ2-7; D is undetermined. This CDR3 contains 15 residues. Germline lookup yields CDR1 DFQATT and CDR2 SNEGSKA (reference sequence). V lost 0 bases and J lost 3, with 15 bases in between. The CDR3 DNA sequence: TGCAGTGCTAGAGATCTGCTGGGATCCGGCTACGAGCAGTACTTC. It translates to CSARDLLGSGYEQYF.

The genes are TRBV12-3 or TRBV12-4 and TRBJ2-1; no clear D gene. V was clipped by 5 bases and J by 3 bases, with 17 bases between them. CDR3 length: 16 amino acids. The CDR3 DNA reads as TGTGCCAGCAGTCCGACGCTCACAACCAACTACAATGAGCAGTTCTTC. This gives the protein CASSPTLTTNYNEQFF.

This clonotype came up many times. The V gene is TRBV20-1, the J gene TRBJ2-7; D gene unclear. The CDR3 runs to 11 residues. CDR1 is DFQATT and CDR2 is SNEGSKA in the germline V gene (reference sequence). The germline V and J ends were trimmed by 3 bases and 5 bases, with 8 bases remaining between them. Written as DNA, the CDR3 is TGCAGTGCTAGCGAAGGCAACGAGCAGTACTTC. The encoded protein is CSASEGNEQYF.

The V call is TRBV6-2 or TRBV6-3, the J call TRBJ2-4; 7 bases map to TRBD1. Germline lookup yields CDR1 MNHEY and CDR2 SVGEGT. Trimming cost V 5 bases and J 1 base; bases outside gene matches: 8. This CDR3 spans 16 amino acids. The CDR3 region has the DNA TGTGCCAGCAGTCTCCAAACAGGGGTTGCCAAAAACATTCAGTACTTC. This codes for CASSLQTGVAKNIQYF.

Points on this clonotype: This could be a read error, since a much larger clone is one nucleotide away. The chain uses TRBV7-9 and TRBJ2-3; D remains unclear. This CDR3 is built from 13 residues. Germline CDR1 is SEHNR and CDR2 is FQNEAQ (reference sequence). CDR3 region: CACRLGFTDTQYF. In DNA, the CDR3 is TGTGCCTGCAGGCTCGGCTTCACAGATACGCAGTATTTT.

CDR3 amino acids: CASSLDRGGGETQYF. CDR3 DNA: TGTGCCAGCAGCTTAGACAGGGGAGGCGGAGAGACCCAGTACTTC. The chain links TRBV7-9 to TRBJ2-5, with D possibly matching TRBD1 (7 bases). V was shortened by 1 base and J by 4 bases, with 13 bases between the two germline ends. The germline gives CDR1 SEHNR, CDR2 FQNEAQ (reference sequence). This CDR3 has 15 amino acids.

Details on this clonotype: A much larger clone sits a single nucleotide away, making a read error possible. The chain uses TRBV7-2 and TRBJ2-5; a possible D gene is TRBD2 (5 bases). CDR1 is SGHTA, CDR2 FQGNSA, per germline. The CDR3 has 14 amino acids. The CDR3 region has the DNA TGTGCCAGCAGCGTAGCGACACTGCTCGAGACCCAGTACTTC. Translation: CASSVATLLETQYF.

This clonotype appeared many times. V is TRBV27 and J is TRBJ2-7; 10 bases match TRBD2. V was clipped by 2 bases and J by 5 bases; unmatched bases: 3. The CDR3 contains 14 residues. Germline V lookup: CDR1 MNHEY, CDR2 SMNVEV (reference sequence). CDR3 loop: CASSLTSGAHEQYF. CDR3 coding DNA: TGTGCCAGCAGTTTAACTAGCGGGGCCCACGAGCAGTACTTC.